Each of the 7 T cell receptor beta chains below was sequenced from the same sample in a study of monozygotic twins with inflammatory bowel disease. After re-calling the 5' RACE reads, TCRdb lists one entry per CDR3 protein, DNA absent. This repertoire comprises roughly 200,000 distinct CDR3 sequences; its ten largest clones make up less than 2%. The sample was blood. The receptor set was obtained from a human donor with ulcerative colitis or Crohn's disease, or a healthy co-twin of an affected twin (not recorded which).

The chain employs TRBV5-1 and TRBJ2-2. CDR3 length: 14 amino acids. Looked up from germline, CDR1 is SGHRS and CDR2 is YFSETQ. The CDR3 loop reads CASSLALGSGELFF.

This chain links TRBV12-1 with TRBJ2-5. TRBV12-1 is assigned pseudogene status. The CDR3 has 15 residues. This chain's CDR3 is CASSFDPRPGETQYF.

The chain combines TRBV5-8 with TRBJ1-1; TCRdb lists TRBD1, though no DNA is available to test this call. CDR1 and CDR2 from the germline V gene are SGHTS and YDEGEE. The CDR3 sequence is 16 residues long. CDR3 in amino acids: CASRHIAGRGAFEAFF.

V gene TRBV27 combines with J gene TRBJ1-1; as DNA is missing, the TRBD1 call by TCRdb cannot be tested. Germline CDR1 and CDR2: MNHEY and SMNVEV (reference sequence). The CDR3 is 13 amino acids. CDR3 amino acids: CASSLGSRTKAFF.

The chain links TRBV5-1 to TRBJ1-4; TCRdb proposes TRBD1, but this gene call is untestable without DNA. CDR3 size: 14 residues. CDR1 is SGHRS and CDR2 is YFSETQ in the germline V gene. The CDR3 sequence: CASSSRGQGEKLFF.

The V gene is TRBV3-1, the J gene TRBJ1-3; TCRdb proposes TRBD1, but this gene call is untestable without DNA. The CDR3 runs to 15 residues. Germline lookup yields CDR1 LGHDT and CDR2 YNNKEL (reference sequence). The chain's CDR3 is CASSRQSTSGNTIYF. Variable domain in full (rest from reference TRBV3-1 and TRBJ1-3): DTAVSQTPKYLVTQMGNDKSIKCEQNLGHDTMYWYKQDSKKFLKIMFSYNNKELIINETVPNRFSPKSPDKAHLNLHINSLELGDSAVYFCASSRQSTSGNTIYFGEGSWLTVV.

This chain joins TRBV5-1 and TRBJ2-7; TCRdb outputs TRBD1, but without DNA this stays unchecked. CDR3 length: 15 residues. Germline CDR1 and CDR2: SGHRS and YFSETQ. The chain's CDR3 is CASRAPGQSSYEQYF.